The 5 T cell receptor beta chains below come from one sample, sequenced in a study of blood T cell repertoires in COVID-19. Using immunoSEQ multiplex PCR, the repertoire was profiled, and TCRdb retains in-frame clones only, with some absent. The data show roughly 250,000 clones, about 88% seen once. The sequenced sample consisted of peripheral blood. The receptors come from a woman between 40 and 50 years old who had recovered from COVID-19.

The genes are TRBV14 and TRBJ2-3, with D maybe TRBD2 (5 bases). Between the trimmed V and J ends, which lost 4 bases and 1 base, there was a span of 15 bases. Germline V gene data show CDR1 as SGHDN and CDR2 as FVKESK. CDR3 length: 16 residues. The CDR3 spells CASSLKKLGRTDTQYF. The CDR3 nucleotides are TGTGCCAGCAGCCTCAAAAAACTAGGGCGCACAGATACGCAGTATTTT.

The chain has TRBV7-9 and TRBJ1-5; TRBD1 aligns across 7 bases. In germline, CDR1 is SEHNR, CDR2 FQNEAQ (reference sequence). V lost 3 bases and J lost 3; bases outside the gene matches: 2. This CDR3 comprises 14 residues. CDR3: CASSFTGDNQPQHF. In nucleotides, the CDR3 is TGTGCCAGCAGCTTCACAGGGGACAATCAGCCCCAGCATTTT. The variable domain in full, with the rest retrieved from reference TRBV7-9 and TRBJ1-5, is DTGVSQNPRHKITKRGQNVTFRCDPISEHNRLYWYRQTLGQGPEFLTYFQNEAQLEKSRLLSDRFSAERPKGSFSTLEIQRTEQGDSAMYLCASSFTGDNQPQHFGDGTRLSIL.

CDR3 bases: TGTGCCAGCAGGGGACTAGCGGGGGACACAGATACGCAGTATTTT. Translation gives CASRGLAGDTDTQYF. V gene TRBV9 combines with J gene TRBJ2-3, with 14 bases lining up with TRBD2. V lost 5 bases to trimming and J lost 2 bases; unmatched junction nucleotides: 1. This CDR3 comprises 15 residues. CDR1 SGDLS and CDR2 YYNGEE come from the germline V gene.

This chain connects TRBV11-2 to TRBJ1-4; TRBD1 matches at 8 bases. Germline V gives CDR1 SGHAT, CDR2 FQNNGV. CDR3 length: 15 residues. J was trimmed by 8 bases and V by 4 bases; bases with no gene match: 9. The CDR3, as DNA: TGTGCCAGCAGCTACGTCAGGGGGCTAGGGGAAAAACTGTTTTTT. Translating it yields CASSYVRGLGEKLFF.

V usage is TRBV19 and J usage is TRBJ1-5; D unresolved. There are 15 residues in the CDR3. V lost 5 bases to trimming and J lost 2 bases, with 13 bases between them. Germline assignment: CDR1 LNHDA and CDR2 SQIVND (reference sequence). The CDR3, as DNA: TGTGCCAGTAGTCGCTTAGTCGGGGGCAATCAGCCCCAGCATTTT. This encodes CASSRLVGGNQPQHF.